This T cell receptor beta chain was identified in a study of neurological immune-mediated disorders. Trimming removed 5 bases from V and 4 bases from J, with 21 bases in between. The CDR3 sequence is 16 residues long. Ten or more counts support this clonotype. TCRdb re-analysed the 5' RACE reads in MiXCR, keeping a single row per CDR3 protein. The sample holds approximately 90,000 distinct CDR3 sequences, roughly 3.5% seen once. The specimen sequenced was PBMCs. V gene TRBV12-3 or TRBV12-4 combines with J gene TRBJ2-7, with D perhaps matching TRBD1 or TRBD2 (5 bases each). The origin of this receptor is a woman aged 18-29 years with multiple sclerosis. The chain's CDR3 is CASSTLSGTGRYEQYF. DNA for the CDR3: TGTGCCAGCAGTACACTCTCCGGGACGGGAAGATACGAGCAGTACTTC.